The next 27 T cell receptor beta chains were all read from a single sample in a study of control samples from healthy donors and cancer patients. TCRdb's table, derived via immunoSEQ multiplex PCR, lists solely in-frame clones and lacks some. The sample holds about 130,000 clones, around 92% seen once. The material sequenced was blood. These receptors came from a woman aged 50 to 60 in good health.

A single count supports this clone. The CDR3 nucleotides read TGTGCCAGCAGCGTAGGAGGAGGGAGCGGTTACAATGAGCAGTTCTTC. Residues: CASSVGGGSGYNEQFF. The chain combines TRBV9 with TRBJ2-1; weak D call: TRBD2 (6 bases). This CDR3 has 16 residues. CDR1 and CDR2 from the germline V gene are SGDLS and YYNGEE. With 0 bases removed from V and 4 bases from J, the gap between germline ends came to 14 bases.

The gene calls are TRBV7-6 and TRBJ2-7, with D unresolved. V lost 0 bases and J 0 bases, leaving 15 bases between the germline ends. This CDR3 spans 17 amino acids. The germline gives CDR1 SGHVS, CDR2 FNYEAQ. CDR3 loop: CASSLAGTASSSYEQYF. DNA for the CDR3: TGTGCCAGCAGCTTAGCGGGTACAGCCTCGAGCTCCTACGAGCAGTACTTC. The entire variable domain, with the rest obtained from reference TRBV7-6 and TRBJ2-7, is as follows: GAGVSQSPRYKVTKRGQDVALRCDPISGHVSLYWYRQALGQGPEFLTYFNYEAQQDKSGLPNDRFSAERPEGSISTLTIQRTEQRDSAMYRCASSLAGTASSSYEQYFGPGTRLTVT.

The J gene is TRBJ2-3, the V gene TRBV11-2; 14 bases fit TRBD2. The J segment lost 5 bases and the V segment lost 0 bases, leaving 10 bases of the junction unmatched. In germline, CDR1 is SGHAT, CDR2 FQNNGV. This CDR3 region has 19 residues. The CDR3 sequence is CASSLETSGRAKHQDTQYF. As DNA, the CDR3 is TGTGCCAGCAGCTTAGAGACTAGCGGGAGGGCCAAGCATCAAGATACGCAGTATTTT.

The gene calls are TRBV20-1 and TRBJ2-3; no clear D. The CDR3 loop spans 11 amino acids. The V gene lost 2 bases and the J gene lost 3 bases, with 3 bases spanning the gap. The germline CDR1 and CDR2 sequences are DFQATT and SNEGSKA (reference sequence). The CDR3 sequence is CSARRTDTQYF. DNA of the CDR3: TGCAGTGCTAGAAGAACAGATACGCAGTATTTT.

The chain carries TRBV5-6 and TRBJ2-3, with D possibly being TRBD1 (5 bases). Germline-derived CDR1 and CDR2 are SGHDT and YYEEEE. The germline V and J ends were trimmed by 1 base and 3 bases, with 9 bases remaining between them. CDR3 size: 14 residues. This CDR3 is CASSLLGATDTQYF. In DNA, the CDR3 is TGTGCCAGCAGCTTGCTTGGGGCGACAGATACGCAGTATTTT.

The rearrangement links TRBV6-5 to TRBJ1-5, with D tentatively TRBD1 (6 bases). V dropped 2 bases and J dropped 1 base, with 9 bases sitting between them. The length of the CDR3 is 15 residues. The V gene's germline CDR1 is MNHEY and CDR2 SVGAGI. CDR3 in DNA: TGTGCCAGCAGTTACAGTCAGGGGAGCAATCAGCCCCAGCATTTT. It specifies CASSYSQGSNQPQHF.

This clone was detected only a few times. This chain joins TRBV24-1 and TRBJ2-3, with TRBD1 identical over 7 bases. V dropped 5 bases and J dropped 3; count of bases not matched to a gene: 7. The V gene's germline CDR1 is KGHDR and CDR2 SFDVKD. CDR3 size: 15 residues. The CDR3 nucleotides are TGTGCCACCAGTGTGACAGGGCTCGGGACAGATACGCAGTATTTT. Residues: CATSVTGLGTDTQYF.

This chain links TRBV4-1 with TRBJ2-7, with TRBD1 identical over 7 bases. CDR1 MGHRA and CDR2 YSYEKL come from the germline V gene. This CDR3 comprises 15 residues. The trim removed 1 base at V and 4 bases at J, leaving 7 bases unmatched. The CDR3 protein is CASSQVEGGQYEQYF. The CDR3 region has the DNA TGCGCCAGCAGCCAAGTGGAAGGGGGCCAGTACGAGCAGTACTTC.

The rearrangement joins TRBV5-5 to TRBJ2-1, with D perhaps TRBD1 or TRBD2 (5 bases each). Germline lookup yields CDR1 SGHKS and CDR2 YYEKEE (reference sequence). The length of the CDR3 is 13 residues. Trimming took 4 bases from V and 12 from J, leaving 17 bases between them. The CDR3 is CASSTGTVNRQFF. The CDR3 DNA reads TGTGCCAGCAGCACCGGGACGGTGAATAGGCAGTTCTTC.

The chain recombines TRBV28 with TRBJ2-7, with D hard to call. Germline V CDR1 and CDR2: MDHEN, SYDVKM. V dropped 10 bases and J dropped 3 bases, with 19 bases sitting between them. The CDR3 has 14 residues. The CDR3 loop is CATLWSGNRYEQYF. In DNA, the CDR3 is TGTGCCACCCTATGGTCCGGAAATCGCTACGAGCAGTACTTC.

The chain has TRBV18 and TRBJ2-1; 9 bases line up with TRBD2. V gave up 3 bases and J gave up 9 bases; unmatched junction bases: 6. The germline gives CDR1 KGHSH, CDR2 LQKENI. This CDR3 has 14 residues. DNA for the CDR3: TGTGCCAGCTCACCGCGGGAGGGACATAGTGAGCAGTTCTTC. Translation gives CASSPREGHSEQFF.

This clone was recorded once. The gene calls are TRBV19 and TRBJ2-4, with D possibly matching TRBD1 (5 bases). Germline CDR1 is LNHDA and CDR2 is SQIVND (reference sequence). Deletions cut 6 bases from V and 6 bases from J, with 12 bases between. The CDR3 has 13 residues. CDR3: CASSHDRLNIQYF. CDR3 nucleotide sequence: TGTGCCAGTAGCCACGACAGACTAAACATTCAGTACTTC.

This chain uses TRBV21-1 with TRBJ1-2; TRBD1, the D gene given by the table, was not confirmed from the DNA. TRBV21-1 is flagged as a pseudogene. CDR3 size: 15 residues. The CDR3 is CASSIGSGDVYGYTF. The CDR3 nucleotides read TGTGCCAGCAGCATCGGGTCAGGGGACGTCTATGGCTACACCTTC.

V is TRBV5-6 and J is TRBJ2-4; D is uncertain. The CDR3 extends over 15 amino acids. The germline V gene encodes CDR1 SGHDT and CDR2 YYEEEE. Deletions cut 3 bases from V and 4 bases from J, with 14 bases between. CDR3 coding DNA: TGTGCCAGCAGCTCGAGCGCCGAATCTAAAAACATTCAGTACTTC. Protein product: CASSSSAESKNIQYF. Looking up the rest from reference TRBV5-6 and TRBJ2-4 gives the full variable domain: DAGVTQSPTHLIKTRGQQVTLRCSPKSGHDTVSWYQQALGQGPQFIFQYYEEEERQRGNFPDRFSGHQFPNYSSELNVNALLLGDSALYLCASSSSAESKNIQYFGAGTRLSVL.

CDR3 sequence (DNA): TGTGCCAGCATCACAGCAGGGGGCACTGAAGCTTTCTTT. Translating gives CASITAGGTEAFF. This chain uses TRBV2 with TRBJ1-1; TRBD1 matches at 7 bases. J lost 4 bases, V lost 7 bases, and 6 bases had no gene match. From germline, CDR1 is SNHLY and CDR2 FYNNEI. The CDR3 spans 13 residues.

This rearrangement joins TRBV27 to TRBJ1-6, with 9 bases lining up with TRBD1. V trimming: 5 bases; J trimming: 9 bases; junction bases outside the gene matches: 8. This CDR3 is 15 amino acids long. Germline V lookup: CDR1 MNHEY, CDR2 SMNVEV (reference sequence). The CDR3 nucleotides are TGTGCCAGCAGTCCGAGGGACAGGGCGCGTTCACCCCTCCACTTT. Residues: CASSPRDRARSPLHF.

This clone showed up just once. V usage is TRBV30 and J usage is TRBJ1-5; TRBD1 agrees at 7 bases. After removal of 8 bases from V and 2 bases from J, the junction contained 9 bases not matched to a gene. Germline V CDR1 and CDR2: GTSNPN, SVGIG (reference sequence). CDR3 length equals 14 residues. The DNA for the CDR3 is TGTGCCCCCAGGGGGGGACAAGGCAATCAGCCCCAGCATTTT. Its protein is CAPRGGQGNQPQHF.

The chain joins TRBV19 to TRBJ1-2, with D possibly TRBD1 on 6 matching bases. Trimming cost V 4 bases and J 4 bases, with 10 bases left between them. This CDR3 has 13 amino acids. Germline V gives CDR1 LNHDA, CDR2 SQIVND (reference sequence). CDR3 sequence: CASSNQGTYGYTF. The CDR3 nucleotides are TGTGCCAGTAGTAACCAGGGGACCTATGGCTACACCTTC.

This chain uses TRBV28 with TRBJ2-5, with TRBD2 matching 8 bases. Germline loops: CDR1 MDHEN, CDR2 SYDVKM. J was trimmed by 4 bases and V by 5 bases; bases with no gene match: 27. The CDR3 has 21 residues. The CDR3 DNA reads TGTGCCAGCAGTCGGCCAGGGACTCCCGAGTCAGCGCGGGAGGTTAGAGAGACCCAGTACTTC. Protein sequence: CASSRPGTPESAREVRETQYF. The whole variable domain, remainder taken from reference TRBV28 and TRBJ2-5, is DVKVTQSSRYLVKRTGEKVFLECVQDMDHENMFWYRQDPGLGLRLIYFSYDVKMKEKGDIPEGYSVSREKKERFSLILESASTNQTSMYLCASSRPGTPESAREVRETQYFGPGTRLLVL.

The chain recombines TRBV10-3 with TRBJ1-2; the D gene is possibly TRBD1 (6 bases). The V end was cut by 3 bases, the J end by 5 bases, with 7 bases between. This CDR3 contains 12 residues. Germline V gene sequence: CDR1 ENHRY, CDR2 SYGVKD. Here the CDR3 DNA reads TGTGCCATCAGTGAAGGGGGGTATGGCTACACCTTC. It specifies CAISEGGYGYTF.

The V call is TRBV13, the J call TRBJ2-7; 7 nucleotides align to TRBD1. Germline V gene data show CDR1 as PRHDT and CDR2 as FYEKMQ (reference sequence). Unmatched junction bases numbered 11, after V lost 5 bases and J lost 7 bases. CDR3 length: 14 residues. The CDR3 bases are TGTGCCAGCAGCGAGGGGACAGCCAAAGTAGAGCAGTACTTC. Translated: CASSEGTAKVEQYF.

This chain uses TRBV4-1 with TRBJ2-4, with 13 nucleotides matching TRBD2. CDR3 length: 20 residues. Germline trimming cut 0 bases from V and 6 bases from J; bases unmatched to any gene: 14. The germline V gene has CDR1 MGHRA and CDR2 YSYEKL. The chain's CDR3 is CASSQDLTLTSGGLSNIQYF. CDR3 sequence (DNA): TGCGCCAGCAGCCAAGATCTAACCCTGACTAGCGGGGGGCTTTCAAACATTCAGTACTTC.

This chain connects TRBV5-1 to TRBJ2-1, with a weak D call TRBD2 (5 bases). V was pared by 0 bases and J by 5 bases, with 12 bases between. The germline V gene has CDR1 SGHRS and CDR2 YFSETQ. The CDR3 has 15 residues. The CDR3 here is CASSLGGLLDNEQFF. As DNA, the CDR3 is TGCGCCAGCAGCTTGGGCGGGTTGTTGGACAATGAGCAGTTCTTC. Supplemented by reference TRBV5-1 and TRBJ2-1, the full variable domain reads KAGVTQTPRYLIKTRGQQVTLSCSPISGHRSVSWYQQTPGQGLQFLFEYFSETQRNKGNFPGRFSGRQFSNSRSEMNVSTLELGDSALYLCASSLGGLLDNEQFFGPGTRLTVL.

V is TRBV5-1 and J is TRBJ1-2; D gene ambiguous. In germline, CDR1 is SGHRS, CDR2 YFSETQ. Between the trimmed V and J ends, which lost 4 bases and 4 bases, there was a span of 8 bases. CDR3 length equals 12 residues. The CDR3 sequence: CASSALGYGYTF. CDR3 DNA sequence: TGCGCCAGCAGCGCACTGGGCTATGGCTACACCTTC.

V gene TRBV6-1 combines with J gene TRBJ1-2, with a tentative D call TRBD1 (5 bases). Germline lookup yields CDR1 MNHNS and CDR2 SASEGT. The CDR3 loop spans 15 amino acids. The V end lost 0 bases, the J end lost 2 bases, and 10 bases lay between the germline ends. CDR3 sequence reads: CASSEAQGINYGYTF. The CDR3 bases are TGTGCCAGCAGTGAAGCGCAGGGAATCAACTATGGCTACACCTTC.

This chain connects TRBV11-1 to TRBJ2-2; TRBD2 matches at 10 bases. CDR3 length equals 16 residues. V trimming: 1 base; J trimming: 6 bases; junction bases outside the gene matches: 5. From germline, CDR1 is SGHAT and CDR2 FQDESV (reference sequence). The CDR3 reads CASSLVAGGLPGELFF. The CDR3 DNA sequence: TGTGCCAGCAGCTTAGTAGCGGGAGGTCTTCCCGGGGAGCTGTTTTTT.

This clone was detected once. This sequence joins TRBV5-1 and TRBJ1-1; D perhaps matches TRBD1 (5 bases). V lost 3 bases to trimming and J lost 4 bases, with 16 bases between them. Germline V gives CDR1 SGHRS, CDR2 YFSETQ. The CDR3 has 15 residues. The CDR3 DNA reads TGCGCCAGCAGCTCGGGAGGGGCGGCGGGCACTGAAGCTTTCTTT. This translates into CASSSGGAAGTEAFF.